The present TCR beta chain was sequenced within a study of beta chain features in type 1 diabetes (dated by TCRdb to the late 2010s). As for the study more broadly: No differences in mean age, gender distribution, total cell number or subset yield were found between patients and healthy donors. A total of 100 million to 110 million sorted cells were examined across all samples, and a strong correlation was observed between cell number per subset and RNA yield. In the study, recently diagnosed type 1 diabetes patients and matched healthy donors were compared on the TCRB repertoires of their sorted circulating CD4+ T cell subsets. Naive and central memory subsets were obtained from all 30 or so donors, but regulatory and stem cell-like memory subsets were isolated from only 8 patients and 8 healthy donors.

What the authors observed across the whole study: Because small numbers of individuals were included in the HLA sub-analyses, any influence of HLA type on TCRB rearrangement was left unresolved. Type 1 diabetes patients showed a moderate but significant shortening of TCRB CDR3 length in all four CD4+ subsets. PCR might favor shorter templates, but patient and control samples were amplified and corrected together, so any skew would affect both groups equally. Naive, central memory and regulatory TCRB repertoires appeared to be more similar among patients than among healthy donors. Sequencing cDNA rather than genomic DNA could over-represent highly expressing activated cells, although activation and CD3 levels did not differ between groups. Patients with type 1 diabetes made fewer insertions and deleted more nucleotides at VDJ recombination sites, implying thymic rearrangement abnormalities.

The entire amount of isolated RNA was reverse transcribed using the High Capacity cDNA Reverse Transcription Kit, so the sequenced TCRB transcripts were expressed ones. Deep immunoSEQ sequencing was applied to naive, central memory and regulatory T cell samples, giving an average of approximately 3.8 million total reads per sample. Sorted cells were lysed in RLT buffer, and RNA was extracted using DNase-treated RNeasy Micro or Mini kits according to cell number. To prevent cross-contamination, each cell subset was processed individually, whereas patient and healthy donor samples were processed jointly. Using the immunoSEQ multiplex PCR, TCRB sequences were amplified from cDNA into 87-bp fragments spanning the CDR3 region. Sequencing of the amplicons was performed on the Illumina HiSeq platform. The study's own analysis went as follows. Synthetic template baselines were used to correct PCR bias computationally, reads within Hamming distance 2 were collapsed together, and singletons that could not be merged were discarded. Reads were aligned against IMGT to assign V, D and J genes, CDR3 length and insertions or deletions at six rearrangement sites. Within each subset, clonotype counts were normalized to sorted cell number, and only after that were true diversity and Gini coefficients computed with the tcR R package. Repertoire sharing was quantified using the overlap coefficient calculated on TCRB nucleotide sequences. Here the immuneACCESS table is served through TCRdb, limited to in-frame sequences with V and J called. Missing clones are a known gap in these copies; in checked studies unresolved V genes cover under half, and the rest lacks a known reason. V and J calls and clone size come straight from that table; D and trimming were deduced from the DNA. The sample profile shows roughly 300,000 clones; around 7.6% of them were found once. 0.44% of the sample is held by the ten biggest clonotypes.

From each donor, a single peripheral blood sample of approximately 110 mL on average was drawn into heparinised tubes. Using a panel that included CD45RO, CCR7, CD25, CD127, CD95 and CD27, naive, central memory, regulatory and stem cell-like memory CD4+ T cells were sorted on a BD FACSAria II. A purity above 95% was achieved for all sorted populations. Right away, PBMCs were isolated by Lymphoprep density gradient centrifugation and were stained directly, with no culture step. Samples were stained and sorted in pairs, with one healthy donor and one patient per experiment, so that batch effects were minimized. V and J lose 5 bases and 2 bases, and a span of 12 bases separates them. The germline V gene encodes CDR1 SNHLY and CDR2 FYNNEI. The CDR3 runs 14 amino acids, cysteine and phenylalanine included. The read is trimmed to its CDR3 DNA, 42 bases read in frame from base 1. In this sample, this clone turned up a few times. Its antigen is unknown. No base-level quality is on record; no much larger clone is a single base apart. Other DNA sequences in the sample encode the same CDR3.

This TCR came from a young woman in good health. The V gene is TRBV2 and the J gene is TRBJ1-2; TRBD1 is possibly the D segment (6 matching bases). The sequenced sample was central memory CD4+ T cells from blood. For the CDR3, the sequence is CASSSDRTNYGYTF. The nucleotide sequence reads as follows: TGTGCCAGCAGTTCCGACAGGACGAACTATGGCTACACCTTC.